This T cell receptor (beta chain) was recorded in a study of post-analysis software for immune sequencing data. Regarding the study as a whole: Comparison with controls showed significantly lower normalized Chao1 diversity in multiple sclerosis patients. Strong co-clustering by F measure linked samples that shared a preparation batch. Five or six TRBV segments, TRBV5-6, TRBV5-1 and TRBV20-1 among them, were found more frequent in patients than controls.

Tagging with unique molecular identifiers was a feature of the TCR beta cDNA libraries. TCRdb re-called the PCR reads with MiXCR, one entry per CDR3 protein. Of roughly 400,000 distinct CDR3 sequences in the sample, roughly 40% were seen once. Germline CDR1 MDHEN, CDR2 SYDVKM. Trimming stripped 5 bases from V and 1 base from J, with 19 bases between. The length of the CDR3 is 17 residues. In regard to this clonotype: What it binds is unknown.

Sequencing input: blood. This clonotype originated in a girl aged 2-10 years with multiple sclerosis. The gene calls are TRBV28 and TRBJ2-3, with D possibly TRBD2 on 6 matching bases. The CDR3 spells CASSLGFGLARTDTQYF. Here the CDR3 DNA reads TGTGCCAGCAGTCTAGGGTTTGGGCTAGCGCGCACAGATACGCAGTATTTT.